The T cell receptor (beta chain) described here comes from a study of T cell changes during pregnancy in multiple sclerosis (dated by TCRdb to the late 2010s). Concerning the study at large: The study examined how the T cell repertoire changed over the course of pregnancy in women with multiple sclerosis.

The library was produced with the immunoSEQ multiplex PCR assay. TCRdb took over this immuneACCESS table, retaining in-frame rearrangements with V and J assigned. Such tables are incomplete; in checked studies, under half of the missing clones stem from an unresolved V gene, and the remainder is unexplained. Here the sample has approximately 90,000 clones; around 94% occur a single time. The biggest ten clones account for about 0.8% of the sample. The CDR3 holds 12 amino acids from the cysteine to the phenylalanine. Only the CDR3 DNA is retained, 36 bases long and in frame from the first base. From a lookup of the germline V gene, CDR1 and CDR2 are MNHEY and SVGAGI. From V the trimming removes 7 bases and from J it removes 6 bases, while the gene matches leave 3 bases of the junction unaccounted for. This clone was recorded once. The specificity of this receptor is unknown. No per-base quality is available; no much larger clone lies one base away.

Here the chain combines TRBV6-5 and TRBJ2-3, with 8 bases aligning to TRBD2. The input for sequencing was peripheral blood, taken in the third trimester of pregnancy. This clonotype was sampled from a female donor with multiple sclerosis, enrolled in a pregnancy study. In nucleotides, the sequence is TGTGCCAGCAACGGGAGGGGTGATACGCAGTATTTT. Its translation reads: CASNGRGDTQYF.